This note documents a single T cell receptor (beta chain) sequence. The data are from a study of T cell responses to AZD1222 COVID-19 vaccine. The CDR3 is 14 residues long. V dropped 6 bases and J dropped 2 bases, with 11 bases sitting between them. Per the germline V gene, CDR1 is SGHRS and CDR2 is YFSETQ. Only in-frame clones appear in the TCRdb table, and some are missing; sequencing was by immunoSEQ multiplex PCR. This repertoire shows under 130,000 clones, about 88% found once; its top ten account for around 10%. This sequence joins TRBV5-1 and TRBJ2-2, with a weak D call TRBD1 (5 bases). The receptor was derived from an adult in good health. Sequencing used peripheral blood, obtained on day 0 of AZD1222 vaccination. CDR3 DNA: TGCGCCAGCATCGGGCAGGGAAACACCGGGGAGCTGTTTTTT. Protein product: CASIGQGNTGELFF. Supplemented by reference TRBV5-1 and TRBJ2-2, the full variable domain reads KAGVTQTPRYLIKTRGQQVTLSCSPISGHRSVSWYQQTPGQGLQFLFEYFSETQRNKGNFPGRFSGRQFSNSRSEMNVSTLELGDSALYLCASIGQGNTGELFFGEGSRLTVL.